This TCR beta chain was recovered during a study of neoadjuvant anti-PD-1 for oral cavity cancer. As for time point: after neoadjuvant nivolumab, at surgical resection. TCRdb's table, derived via immunoSEQ multiplex PCR, lists solely in-frame clones and lacks some. This sample has around 70,000 clones, with 70% to 90% found just once. This CDR3 spans 16 amino acids. Trimming took off 8 bases at V and 0 bases at J, with 14 bases between the two ends. Germline CDR1 SNHLY, CDR2 FYNNEI. The chain joins TRBV2 to TRBJ2-6; D gene uncertain. This receptor was identified in a person aged 40 to 85 with oral cavity squamous cell carcinoma. The specimen was PBMCs, collected after nivolumab (anti-PD-1) treatment. The CDR3 DNA sequence: TGTGCCAGCGGGGTTCATGGTCACTCTGGGGCCAACGTCCTGACTTTC. It specifies CASGVHGHSGANVLTF.